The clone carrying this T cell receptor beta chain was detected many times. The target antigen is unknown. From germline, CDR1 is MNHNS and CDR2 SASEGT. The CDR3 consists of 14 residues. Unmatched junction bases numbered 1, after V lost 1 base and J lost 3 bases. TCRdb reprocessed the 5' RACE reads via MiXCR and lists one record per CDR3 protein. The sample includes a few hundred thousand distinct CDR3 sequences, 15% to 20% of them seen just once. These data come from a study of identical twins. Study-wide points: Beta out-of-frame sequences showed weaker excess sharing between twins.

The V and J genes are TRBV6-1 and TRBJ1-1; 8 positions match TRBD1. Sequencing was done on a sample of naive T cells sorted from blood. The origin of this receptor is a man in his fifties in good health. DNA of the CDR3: TGTGCCAGCAGTGAAGACAGGGGGGACACTGAAGCTTTCTTT. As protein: CASSEDRGDTEAFF.